Presented here are 27 T cell receptor beta chains from one specimen sequenced in a study of technical replicates of blood from several donors. TCRdb keeps only in-frame clones here, not all; method: immunoSEQ multiplex PCR. The table records 40,000 to 60,000 clones, 86% of them present only once. The sequenced sample consisted of PBMCs. The receptor source for this set is a human donor in good health. Some clones in this sample may be carry-over from other donors' samples.

The gene calls are TRBV9 and TRBJ2-1, with D uncertain. CDR1 is SGDLS, CDR2 YYNGEE, per germline. This CDR3 comprises 13 residues. Trimming removed 0 bases from V and 6 bases from J, with 7 bases in between. The chain's CDR3 is CASSVDKSNEQFF. DNA for the CDR3: TGTGCCAGCAGCGTAGATAAATCCAATGAGCAGTTCTTC.

J is TRBJ1-1 and V is TRBV5-1; a weak D match, TRBD1 (5 bases). The CDR3 contains 18 residues. V lost 4 bases, J lost 1 base, and 23 bases lay in between. Per germline, CDR1 SGHRS and CDR2 YFSETQ. Written as DNA, the CDR3 is TGCGCCAGCAGCCTCCGAAACCGGGGGGGAAGAGGGAACACTGAAGCTTTCTTT. This translates into CASSLRNRGGRGNTEAFF.

The rearrangement joins TRBV4-3 to TRBJ2-7, with TRBD2 matching 11 bases. CDR1 is LGHNA, CDR2 YSLEER, per germline. V gave up 1 base and J gave up 5 bases; unmatched junction bases: 7. CDR3 size: 16 residues. CDR3 residues: CASSQVTTSGSNEQYF. In DNA form, the CDR3 reads TGCGCCAGCAGCCAAGTAACAACTAGCGGGAGTAACGAGCAGTACTTC.

This chain uses TRBV6-1 with TRBJ2-7; 10 bases map to TRBD1. Germline CDR1 reads MNHNS; CDR2 reads SASEGT. The CDR3 runs 14 residues. Losses at the gene ends were 7 bases for V and 4 bases for J; bases not matched to a gene: 7. The CDR3 DNA reads TGTGCCAGCATTACCGGGACAGGGGTATACGAGCAGTACTTC. It translates to CASITGTGVYEQYF.

The genes are TRBV6-4 and TRBJ2-2; D gene unclear. Germline-derived CDR1 and CDR2 are MRHNA and SNTAGT. CDR3 length: 13 residues. V lost 5 bases, J lost 4 bases, and 8 bases lay in between. The CDR3 loop reads CASSNYITGELFF. The CDR3 coding sequence is TGTGCCAGCAGTAACTATATCACCGGGGAGCTGTTTTTT.

The rearrangement uses TRBV10-3 and TRBJ1-1; D remains ambiguous. Germline CDR1 ENHRY, CDR2 SYGVKD. The V end lost 6 bases, the J end lost 3 bases, and 14 bases lay between the germline ends. This CDR3 is built from 14 residues. CDR3 in amino acids: CAIRPLGADTEAFF. The CDR3 DNA is TGTGCCATCAGACCCCTCGGAGCTGACACTGAAGCTTTCTTT.

This chain links TRBV7-7 with TRBJ2-3, with 10 bases fitting TRBD2. CDR3 length equals 15 residues. V shed 6 bases, J shed 3 bases, and the junction held 6 bases outside the gene matches. Germline values: CDR1 SSHAT, CDR2 FNYEAQ (reference sequence). As DNA, the CDR3 is TGTGCCAGCAGTCCTAGCGGGAGCGGTACAGATACGCAGTATTTT. Translating it yields CASSPSGSGTDTQYF.

This clone was picked up one time. V is TRBV9 and J is TRBJ2-7; TRBD2 is a possible D gene (6 bases). CDR1 SGDLS and CDR2 YYNGEE come from the germline V gene. The germline V and J ends were trimmed by 5 bases and 3 bases, with 18 bases remaining between them. There are 15 residues in the CDR3. The CDR3 protein is CASSALGEDIYEQYF. As DNA, the CDR3 is TGTGCCAGCAGTGCCTTAGGGGAGGACATCTACGAGCAGTACTTC. Combining the CDR3 with reference TRBV9 and TRBJ2-7 gives the whole variable domain DSGVTQTPKHLITATGQRVTLRCSPRSGDLSVYWYQQSLDQGLQFLIQYYNGEERAKGNILERFSAQQFPDLHSELNLSSLELGDSALYFCASSALGEDIYEQYFGPGTRLTVT.

This chain uses TRBV15 with TRBJ2-3; D is ambiguous. CDR1 is LNHNV and CDR2 is YYDKDF in the germline V gene (reference sequence). Between the trimmed V and J ends, which lost 6 bases and 6 bases, there was a span of 10 bases. The CDR3 runs 12 residues. CDR3 sequence: CATSSRTDTQYF. CDR3 DNA sequence: TGTGCCACCAGTAGCCGAACGGATACGCAGTATTTT.

V and J are TRBV7-2 and TRBJ2-5; D perhaps matches TRBD1 (5 bases). The CDR3 is 14 amino acids. Germline CDR1 is SGHTA and CDR2 is FQGNSA. With 3 bases removed from V and 4 bases from J, the gap between germline ends came to 12 bases. CDR3 nucleotides: TGTGCCAGCAGCTTCAGGGTTACTCGAGAGACCCAGTACTTC. This codes for CASSFRVTRETQYF.

This chain links TRBV9 with TRBJ1-2; TRBD1 matches at 11 bases. The CDR3 contains 13 residues. Germline V gene sequence: CDR1 SGDLS, CDR2 YYNGEE. Losses at the gene ends were 4 bases for V and 8 bases for J; bases not matched to a gene: 4. Written as DNA, the CDR3 is TGTGCCAGCAGCTCGGGACAGGGGGGGGGCTACACCTTC. Amino acids: CASSSGQGGGYTF.

This clone was recorded many times. This chain connects TRBV6-5 to TRBJ1-4; 9 nucleotides match TRBD1. The CDR3 extends over 15 amino acids. Germline V lookup: CDR1 MNHEY, CDR2 SVGAGI. J was trimmed by 6 bases and V by 5 bases; bases with no gene match: 7. In nucleotides, the CDR3 is TGTGCCAGCAGTCCTAACAGGGGGCAGGATGAAAAACTGTTTTTT. It codes for CASSPNRGQDEKLFF.

The chain couples TRBV4-3 to TRBJ1-1, with unresolved D. The CDR3 contains 14 residues. Germline V lookup: CDR1 LGHNA, CDR2 YSLEER. The V end was cut by 0 bases, the J end by 12 bases, with 17 bases between. CDR3 DNA sequence: TGCGCCAGCAGCCAAGACTCCGGCTTCGGGAGAACTTTCTTT. This gives the protein CASSQDSGFGRTFF.

This clone was counted between two and nine times. The chain is built from TRBV15 and TRBJ2-1; D is possibly TRBD2 (7 bases). The CDR3 spans 16 residues. Looked up from germline, CDR1 is LNHNV and CDR2 is YYDKDF (reference sequence). V dropped 1 base and J dropped 7 bases, with 17 bases sitting between them. CDR3 protein: CATSRVGLEGGNEQFF. CDR3 bases: TGTGCCACCAGCAGAGTTGGACTAGAGGGGGGAAATGAGCAGTTCTTC.

This chain joins TRBV7-6 and TRBJ2-1; 7 bases align to TRBD2. CDR3 length equals 14 residues. Germline lookup yields CDR1 SGHVS and CDR2 FNYEAQ. V lost 4 bases, J lost 9 bases, and 9 bases stayed unmatched. The CDR3 region has the DNA TGTGCCAGCAGCTCATTAGCGGGCGGGGTTGAGCAGTTCTTC. As protein: CASSSLAGGVEQFF.

The chain recombines TRBV10-1 with TRBJ1-4; 8 bases align to TRBD1. CDR1 is WNHNN and CDR2 is SYGVQD in the germline V gene (reference sequence). The V segment lost 0 bases and the J segment 8 bases; nucleotides outside the gene matches: 8. CDR3 length: 16 amino acids. CDR3 sequence reads: CASSESFQGAIEKLFF. In nucleotides, the CDR3 is TGCGCCAGCAGTGAGTCTTTTCAGGGGGCGATCGAAAAACTGTTTTTT.

The chain uses TRBV27 and TRBJ2-3; D unclear. CDR1 and CDR2 from the germline V gene are MNHEY and SMNVEV (reference sequence). Trimming shortened V by 3 bases and J by 5 bases, and 3 bases separated the two germline ends. This CDR3 comprises 11 residues. The CDR3 protein is CASSFRDTQYF. DNA of the CDR3: TGTGCCAGCAGTTTTAGAGATACGCAGTATTTT.

The chain employs TRBV9 and TRBJ1-1; D is ambiguous. The CDR3 has 14 amino acids. The germline V gene encodes CDR1 SGDLS and CDR2 YYNGEE. Trimming removed 0 bases from V and 0 bases from J, with 6 bases in between. The CDR3 loop reads CASSVGLLNTEAFF. DNA for the CDR3: TGTGCCAGCAGCGTAGGACTTCTGAACACTGAAGCTTTCTTT.

This chain connects TRBV19 to TRBJ1-5; 7 positions match TRBD1. V was pared by 1 base and J by 11 bases, with 11 bases of the junction left unmatched. Looked up from germline, CDR1 is LNHDA and CDR2 is SQIVND (reference sequence). The CDR3 has 15 amino acids. Here the CDR3 reads CASSIGWTGDRAQHF. For the CDR3, the DNA is TGTGCCAGTAGTATAGGGTGGACAGGCGATAGGGCCCAGCATTTT.

This clone has just one count. The CDR3: CASSALRDRGGEQYF. The CDR3 nucleotides read TGTGCCAGCAGCGCACTCCGGGACAGGGGAGGCGAGCAGTACTTC. This rearrangement joins TRBV11-3 to TRBJ2-7, with 10 bases aligning to TRBD1. Germline values: CDR1 SGHNT, CDR2 YENEEA. V trimming: 5 bases; J trimming: 6 bases; junction bases outside the gene matches: 10. The CDR3 runs to 15 residues.

The rearrangement links TRBV18 to TRBJ1-3; D is possibly TRBD1 (5 bases). Per the germline V gene, CDR1 is KGHSH and CDR2 is LQKENI. The CDR3 runs 15 residues. V lost 3 bases and J lost 0, with 9 bases in between. CDR3 residues: CASSPQGVSGNTIYF. Here the CDR3 DNA reads TGTGCCAGCTCACCCCAAGGGGTCTCTGGAAACACCATATATTTT.

The count of this clone is one. V gene TRBV27 combines with J gene TRBJ2-2; 11 bases match TRBD1. Germline CDR1 and CDR2: MNHEY and SMNVEV (reference sequence). The CDR3 is 19 amino acids. V was clipped by 5 bases and J by 0 bases; unmatched bases: 11. CDR3 sequence reads: CASSPRDRGYLANTGELFF. In nucleotides, the CDR3 is TGTGCCAGCAGTCCGAGGGACAGGGGGTACCTCGCGAACACCGGGGAGCTGTTTTTT.

This chain links TRBV18 with TRBJ2-2; 11 bases fit TRBD2. This CDR3 has 17 residues. Germline V gene lookup returns CDR1 KGHSH and CDR2 LQKENI. V dropped 3 bases and J dropped 1; count of bases not matched to a gene: 4. DNA for the CDR3: TGTGCCAGCTCACCCCCCGGGACTAGCGGGAACACCGGGGAGCTGTTTTTT. Translated, it gives CASSPPGTSGNTGELFF.

This clone was counted a few times. This rearrangement joins TRBV5-1 to TRBJ1-1; a weak D match, TRBD1 (5 bases). Trimming took 4 bases from V and 1 from J, leaving 8 bases between them. The CDR3 loop spans 13 amino acids. CDR1 is SGHRS, CDR2 YFSETQ, per germline. CDR3 protein: CASSIQENTEAFF. The CDR3 region has the DNA TGCGCCAGCAGCATACAGGAGAACACTGAAGCTTTCTTT.

This chain connects TRBV4-3 to TRBJ2-4; 9 bases align to TRBD2. The CDR3 extends over 15 amino acids. J gave up 10 bases and V 1 base, and 8 bases lay outside the gene matches. Germline V gene sequence: CDR1 LGHNA, CDR2 YSLEER. The DNA for the CDR3 is TGCGCCAGCAGCCAAGCAGGCGGGAGGGCCGGGATTCAGTACTTC. It specifies CASSQAGGRAGIQYF.

Written as DNA, the CDR3 is TGTGCCAGCAGTGTGGGGACAGGGGTATCCGGGCAGTACTTC. Residues: CASSVGTGVSGQYF. This chain joins TRBV6-1 and TRBJ2-7, with 10 nucleotides matching TRBD1. The CDR3 extends over 14 amino acids. V trimming: 4 bases; J trimming: 9 bases; junction bases outside the gene matches: 9. In germline, CDR1 is MNHNS, CDR2 SASEGT.

The chain uses TRBV9 and TRBJ2-7; 8 nucleotides agree with TRBD2. Looked up from germline, CDR1 is SGDLS and CDR2 is YYNGEE. The length of the CDR3 is 14 residues. V trimming: 1 base; J trimming: 6 bases; junction bases outside the gene matches: 6. CDR3 residues: CASSVTGRALEQYF. The CDR3 nucleotides are TGTGCCAGCAGCGTAACCGGGAGGGCCCTCGAGCAGTACTTC. Looking up the rest from reference TRBV9 and TRBJ2-7 gives the full variable domain: DSGVTQTPKHLITATGQRVTLRCSPRSGDLSVYWYQQSLDQGLQFLIQYYNGEERAKGNILERFSAQQFPDLHSELNLSSLELGDSALYFCASSVTGRALEQYFGPGTRLTVT.